Listed below are T cell receptor beta chains from one sample, sequenced in a study of blood T cell repertoires in COVID-19. Sequencing used immunoSEQ multiplex PCR; TCRdb keeps in-frame clones, though not all of them. The profile shows about 240,000 clones, about nine tenths of them singletons. The sequenced material came from peripheral blood. Receptors were obtained from a man aged 55-75 years who had recovered from COVID-19. CDR3s leave out the opening cysteine and the closing phenylalanine or tryptophan. Size is omitted from some rows. Given values are once, few, many or a class for expanded clones.

TRBV5-1	TRBJ2-3	NA	ASSLPGLAPRTDTQY
TRBV11-2	TRBJ2-3	NA	ASSSTPGLAGGLTDTQY
TRBV6-5	TRBJ1-4	NA	ASRPDRGTNEKLF
TRBV10-3	TRBJ1-3	NA	AISKINDRLSGNTIY
TRBV18	TRBJ2-4	NA	ASSFGTYQAKNIQY
TRBV24-1	TRBJ2-6	NA	ATAGGGASGANVLT
TRBV3-1/TRBV3-2	TRBJ2-7	NA	ASSHAGTHYEQY
TRBV5-1	TRBJ2-6	NA	ASSLDSGHLSGANVLT
TRBV6-1	TRBJ2-7	NA	ASSFAGYSYEQY
TRBV3-1/TRBV3-2	TRBJ1-6	many	ASSQGSGGHSPLH
TRBV19	TRBJ1-1	NA	ASSIWIQGAMNTEAF
TRBV28	TRBJ2-2	NA	ASSFPGTSTGELF
TRBV9	TRBJ2-2	few	ASSGRDRGTGELF
TRBV7-2	TRBJ2-7	once	ASSSPRVGAMLY
TRBV7-2	TRBJ1-2	NA	ASSPRQGVNYGYT